These 32 T cell receptor beta chains were all obtained from the same sample, sequenced in a study of glioma-infiltrating T cells. Using RNA template, CDR3s of TCR alpha and beta were amplified with iRepertoire arm-PCR. MiXCR, run by TCRdb on the multiplex PCR reads, gives a single entry per CDR3 protein. The sample consists of a few hundred thousand distinct CDR3 sequences, 41% of them appearing once. Material: glioma tissue, nonneoplastic brain tissue, or PBMCs (not recorded which). The receptors were sampled from a human donor with low-grade glioma or glioblastoma, undergoing nonglioma brain surgery, or in good health (not recorded which).

Details on this clonotype: This may be a read error, as it is one base from a much larger clone. This sequence joins TRBV7-2 and TRBJ1-1; D is unresolved. The CDR3 has 13 residues. Trimming removed 7 bases from V and 1 base from J, with 10 bases in between. The germline V gene has CDR1 SGHTA and CDR2 FQGNSA. In DNA, the CDR3 is TGTGCCAGCAACGATCGAAGGAACACTGAAGCTTTCTTT. Protein: CASNDRRNTEAFF.

The chain couples TRBV6-6 to TRBJ2-7, with D possibly matching TRBD1 (5 bases). V was trimmed by 0 bases and J by 4 bases, leaving 13 bases between them. CDR3 length: 15 residues. The germline CDR1 and CDR2 sequences are MNHNY and SVGAGI (reference sequence). This chain's CDR3 is CASSYSGRAIYEQYF. DNA of the CDR3: TGTGCCAGCAGTTACTCGGGCAGGGCAATTTACGAGCAGTACTTC.

At least ten counts were recorded for this clonotype. V usage is TRBV27 and J usage is TRBJ2-5, with unresolved D. V lost 1 base and J lost 7, with 13 bases in between. Germline-derived CDR1 and CDR2 are MNHEY and SMNVEV (reference sequence). The CDR3 extends over 14 amino acids. CDR3 loop: CASSLLSPGGTQYF. CDR3 bases: TGTGCCAGCAGTTTATTGTCTCCTGGTGGGACCCAGTACTTC.

The chain recombines TRBV20-1 with TRBJ2-1; TRBD2 matches 8 bases. This CDR3 has 17 residues. Looked up from germline, CDR1 is DFQATT and CDR2 is SNEGSKA (reference sequence). With 1 base clipped from V and 10 bases from J, the junction kept 18 bases outside the gene matches. CDR3 protein: CSARGGGDSGNYYEQFF. Written as DNA, the CDR3 is TGCAGTGCTAGAGGGGGGGGGGATAGCGGGAATTACTACGAGCAGTTCTTC.

The table lists this clonotype with a count of one. The chain employs TRBV7-2 and TRBJ2-4, with TRBD1 matching over 7 bases. The J segment lost 0 bases and the V segment lost 2 bases, leaving 13 bases of the junction unmatched. Looked up from germline, CDR1 is SGHTA and CDR2 is FQGNSA. The CDR3 totals 19 residues. The CDR3 loop is CASSLRSLGGTVAKNIQYF. CDR3 DNA sequence: TGTGCCAGCAGCTTAAGGAGTTTGGGTGGGACAGTAGCCAAAAACATTCAGTACTTC.

This clonotype is medium-sized. The V call is TRBV20-1, the J call TRBJ1-2; 9 bases are shared with TRBD1. Per germline, CDR1 DFQATT and CDR2 SNEGSKA (reference sequence). Trimming at V came to 6 bases and at J to 4 bases, leaving 18 bases not matched to a gene. The CDR3 covers 17 residues. CDR3: CSAKGDRARLDFYGYTF. The CDR3 bases are TGCAGTGCCAAGGGGGACAGGGCTAGGTTAGATTTCTATGGCTACACCTTC.

To note about this clonotype: It may be a read error: a sequence one base away is much more abundant. The CDR3 region is CSDRDWMGADEQYF. The CDR3 coding sequence is TGCAGTGATAGAGATTGGATGGGGGCCGACGAGCAGTACTTC. This rearrangement joins TRBV20-1 to TRBJ2-7; D might be TRBD1 (6 bases). Germline V gene data show CDR1 as DFQATT and CDR2 as SNEGSKA (reference sequence). The CDR3 is 14 residues long.

This clonotype has just a few counts. CDR3 amino acids: CASRKDRNNEKLFF. The CDR3 DNA reads TGTGCCAGCAGAAAAGACAGAAATAATGAAAAACTGTTTTTT. This rearrangement joins TRBV5-4 to TRBJ1-4; tentative D call: TRBD1 (5 bases). V shed 5 bases and J shed 4 bases, with 12 bases lying between them. Germline CDR1 SGHNT, CDR2 YYREEE (reference sequence). The CDR3 loop spans 14 amino acids.

This chain joins TRBV7-2 and TRBJ1-4; a possible D gene is TRBD1 (5 bases). This CDR3 contains 14 residues. Per the germline V gene, CDR1 is SGHTA and CDR2 is FQGNSA. V was trimmed by 5 bases and J by 4 bases, leaving 11 bases between them. CDR3 in DNA: TGTGCCAGCAGCCTCCGACAGAGTAATGAAAAACTGTTTTTT. This encodes CASSLRQSNEKLFF.

The chain recombines TRBV5-4 with TRBJ2-3; the D is unclear. Trimming took off 0 bases at V and 2 bases at J, with 7 bases between the two ends. CDR1 and CDR2 (germline): SGHNT, YYREEE (reference sequence). This CDR3 is built from 14 residues. The CDR3 DNA is TGTGCCAGCAGCTTGGCTTTGCACACAGATACGCAGTATTTT. Translated, it gives CASSLALHTDTQYF.

V is TRBV4-1 and J is TRBJ2-7, with a tentative D call TRBD1 (5 bases). The ends were cut back, 2 bases at V and 6 bases at J, with 20 bases in the middle. The CDR3 sequence is 16 residues long. From germline, CDR1 is MGHRA and CDR2 YSYEKL. The CDR3 region has the DNA TGCGCCAGCAGCCAACCCGGTGGAAGGGGTCAGGCCGAGCAGTACTTC. Its protein is CASSQPGGRGQAEQYF.

V is TRBV2 and J is TRBJ2-1, with no clear D. The CDR3 totals 12 residues. The germline V gene encodes CDR1 SNHLY and CDR2 FYNNEI. V lost 5 bases to trimming and J lost 9 bases, with 11 bases between them. DNA of the CDR3: TGTGCCAGCAGTTCAGCCCCCGGTGAGCAGTTCTTC. This sequence encodes CASSSAPGEQFF.

The gene calls are TRBV20-1 and TRBJ1-4; a possible D gene is TRBD1 (5 bases). Germline V CDR1 and CDR2: DFQATT, SNEGSKA (reference sequence). Deletions cut 6 bases from V and 4 bases from J, with 15 bases between. The CDR3 spans 14 residues. The CDR3 DNA reads TGCAGTGCAACGAGAGGGGCTGATAATGAAAAACTGTTTTTT. Its translation: CSATRGADNEKLFF.

V usage is TRBV27 and J usage is TRBJ2-1; 10 bases are shared with TRBD2. CDR3 size: 19 residues. V shed 5 bases and J 7 bases; nucleotides not matched to a gene: 20. Germline assignment: CDR1 MNHEY and CDR2 SMNVEV (reference sequence). In nucleotides, the CDR3 is TGTGCCAGCAGTCCCGGGCCTCAAAGGCTAGCGGGAGTGAGGAATGAGCAGTTCTTC. It translates to CASSPGPQRLAGVRNEQFF.

Points on this clonotype: A much larger clone sits a single nucleotide away, making a read error possible. The rearrangement joins TRBV20-1 to TRBJ2-1; tentatively, D is TRBD2 (5 bases). Trimming left V 2 bases short and J 3 bases short, with 14 bases between. Looked up from germline, CDR1 is DFQATT and CDR2 is SNEGSKA (reference sequence). The CDR3 is made up of 15 amino acids. The CDR3: CSARLREQRYNEQFF. Written as DNA, the CDR3 is TGCAGTGCTAGACTGAGGGAACAGCGCTACAATGAGCAGTTCTTC.

This clonotype has at least ten counts. The chain employs TRBV6-1 and TRBJ1-5; D unresolved. Germline loops: CDR1 MNHNS, CDR2 SASEGT. CDR3 length equals 13 residues. V was shortened by 9 bases and J by 5 bases, with 14 bases between the two germline ends. In nucleotides, the CDR3 is TGTGCCAGAGCAGACCCGCACGATCAGCCCCAGCATTTT. Translation: CARADPHDQPQHF.

Points on this clonotype: This clone may be a read error of a much larger clone one base away. V and J are TRBV6-5 and TRBJ1-1; 8 bases agree with TRBD1. CDR1 MNHEY and CDR2 SVGAGI come from the germline V gene. The trim removed 9 bases at V and 8 bases at J, leaving 17 bases unmatched. This CDR3 has 15 amino acids. The CDR3 bases are TGTGCCAGTAAAATGACAGGGGCCCGTCCGGCGGAAGCTTTCTTT. This codes for CASKMTGARPAEAFF.

This clonotype was observed a handful of times. The rearrangement uses TRBV5-4 and TRBJ2-3, with D unclear. This CDR3 is built from 15 residues. From germline, CDR1 is SGHNT and CDR2 YYREEE (reference sequence). V was trimmed by 0 bases and J by 3 bases, leaving 11 bases between them. CDR3 in DNA: TGTGCCAGCAGCTTGGTGCCCAGGCGGACAGATACGCAGTATTTT. This codes for CASSLVPRRTDTQYF.

The V gene is TRBV12-3 or TRBV12-4, the J gene TRBJ2-1; weak D call: TRBD2 (5 bases). The CDR3 spans 16 residues. V lost 7 bases, J lost 3 bases, and 19 bases lay in between. CDR3 sequence (DNA): TGTGCCAGCACCCCTTTTGGAAGAGGGAGCTACAATGAGCAGTTCTTC. Its protein is CASTPFGRGSYNEQFF.

This clonotype showed up many times. The CDR3 coding sequence is TGTGCCAGCAGTTTGGTACGAGCGGGAGGGGGGACAGATACGCAGTATTTT. Translated: CASSLVRAGGGTDTQYF. J is TRBJ2-3 and V is TRBV28; 10 bases match TRBD2. The CDR3 is made up of 17 amino acids. Germline lookup yields CDR1 MDHEN and CDR2 SYDVKM. Losses at the gene ends were 3 bases for V and 3 bases for J; bases not matched to a gene: 9.

In this sample, this clonotype turned up a few times. This chain links TRBV6-1 with TRBJ2-1; 8 bases line up with TRBD2. This CDR3 contains 14 residues. V was pared by 8 bases and J by 6 bases, with 9 bases of the junction left unmatched. Germline CDR1 reads MNHNS; CDR2 reads SASEGT. The DNA for the CDR3 is TGTGCCAGCTATCACACTAGCGGTTCCAATGAGCAGTTCTTC. This gives the protein CASYHTSGSNEQFF.

This clonotype showed up just once. The CDR3 bases are TGTGCCAGCAGCCCTACTCGCCGGGAGTCCTACGAGCAGTACTTC. Protein product: CASSPTRRESYEQYF. The chain is built from TRBV12-3 or TRBV12-4 and TRBJ2-7; maybe TRBD2 (6 bases). CDR3 length: 15 amino acids. V was pared by 6 bases and J by 1 base, with 16 bases between.

This chain uses TRBV5-4 with TRBJ2-7; 9 nucleotides match TRBD1. This CDR3 has 14 amino acids. Looked up from germline, CDR1 is SGHNT and CDR2 is YYREEE (reference sequence). V lost 4 bases, J lost 5 bases, and 7 bases stayed unmatched. The CDR3 loop is CASSPRDRAHEQYF. In DNA, the CDR3 is TGTGCCAGCAGCCCCCGGGACAGGGCACACGAGCAGTACTTC.

There are many counts of this clonotype. This chain links TRBV6-2 or TRBV6-3 with TRBJ1-1; 8 nucleotides align to TRBD1. The germline CDR1 and CDR2 sequences are MNHEY and SVGEGT. With 6 bases clipped from V and 6 bases from J, the junction kept 3 bases outside the gene matches. The CDR3 is 12 amino acids. The CDR3 DNA is TGTGCCAGCAGAGACAGGGGCCCTGAAGCTTTCTTT. This sequence encodes CASRDRGPEAFF.

Concerning this clonotype itself: The CDR3 does not close with the conserved phenylalanine or tryptophan, likely indicating a read error. V gene TRBV20-1 combines with J gene TRBJ2-7, with TRBD1 as a possible D gene (7 bases). The germline CDR1 and CDR2 sequences are DFQATT and SNEGSKA (reference sequence). This CDR3 contains 17 residues. V was clipped by 3 bases and J by 3 bases, with 24 bases between them. The CDR3 protein is CSARERGRRGHGYEQYL. Here the CDR3 DNA reads TGCAGTGCTAGGGAGAGGGGGCGGAGGGGGCATGGCTACGAGCAGTACCTC.

This clonotype came up a few times. The chain recombines TRBV7-2 with TRBJ1-2; 7 bases agree with TRBD1. Germline CDR1 reads SGHTA; CDR2 reads FQGNSA. V was pared by 5 bases and J by 5 bases, with 11 bases of the junction left unmatched. This CDR3 contains 15 residues. CDR3 sequence (DNA): TGTGCCAGCAGCAACGAGGACAGGCGCGTGTATGGCTACACCTTC. Its protein is CASSNEDRRVYGYTF.

Many counts were recorded for this clonotype. V is TRBV27 and J is TRBJ2-1; 9 bases are a match to TRBD1. Germline V gives CDR1 MNHEY, CDR2 SMNVEV (reference sequence). Unmatched junction bases numbered 9, after V lost 6 bases and J lost 9 bases. CDR3 length: 14 residues. The CDR3 spells CASSHGTGRGEQFF. The CDR3 bases are TGTGCCAGCAGCCACGGGACAGGGAGGGGTGAGCAGTTCTTC.

This clonotype was seen repeatedly, ten times or more. The chain has TRBV20-1 and TRBJ2-7; perhaps TRBD2 as D (7 bases). Trimming took 0 bases from V and 4 from J, leaving 13 bases between them. CDR3 length equals 14 residues. Per the germline V gene, CDR1 is DFQATT and CDR2 is SNEGSKA (reference sequence). CDR3 sequence (DNA): TGCAGTGCTAGAGATGGGGGGGGCGCGTACGAGCAGTACTTC. This encodes CSARDGGGAYEQYF.

This clonotype was seen only a few times. This chain connects TRBV18 to TRBJ1-1; D remains unclear. Trimming stripped 2 bases from V and 3 bases from J, with 7 bases between. Germline V gene sequence: CDR1 KGHSH, CDR2 LQKENI. The CDR3 loop spans 13 amino acids. CDR3 amino acids: CASSPGLDTEAFF. DNA for the CDR3: TGTGCCAGCTCACCAGGGTTGGACACTGAAGCTTTCTTT. Full variable domain (rest looked up from reference TRBV18 and TRBJ1-1): NAGVMQNPRHLVRRRGQEARLRCSPMKGHSHVYWYRQLPEEGLKFMVYLQKENIIDESGMPKERFSAEFPKEGPSILRIQQVVRGDSAAYFCASSPGLDTEAFFGQGTRLTVV.

The chain has TRBV28 and TRBJ2-1; D possibly corresponds to TRBD1 (6 bases). V lost 4 bases, J lost 13 bases, and 26 bases lay in between. The CDR3 contains 16 residues. Germline CDR1 is MDHEN and CDR2 is SYDVKM. In DNA form, the CDR3 reads TGTGCCAGCAGTTCCCGCCGGGACATGCACGAAGGGCCTCAGTTCTTC. Protein: CASSSRRDMHEGPQFF.

Worth noting for this clonotype: This clone may be a read error of a much larger clone one base away. The genes are TRBV5-4 and TRBJ2-1; 11 nucleotides line up with TRBD2. The CDR3 is 18 amino acids. The germline V gene has CDR1 SGHNT and CDR2 YYREEE (reference sequence). The CDR3 region is CASGGLAGTPIRGNEHFF. In nucleotides, the CDR3 is TGTGCCAGCGGAGGACTAGCGGGTACCCCTATACGAGGCAATGAGCATTTCTTC.

The J gene is TRBJ1-1, the V gene TRBV18; a weak D match, TRBD1 (6 bases). The CDR3 length is 15 residues. Trimming removed 2 bases at V and 4 bases at J, with 14 bases between. Per the germline V gene, CDR1 is KGHSH and CDR2 is LQKENI. The CDR3 loop is CASSPGQGSITEAFF. Here the CDR3 DNA reads TGTGCCAGCTCACCAGGGCAGGGGTCGATCACTGAAGCTTTCTTT.